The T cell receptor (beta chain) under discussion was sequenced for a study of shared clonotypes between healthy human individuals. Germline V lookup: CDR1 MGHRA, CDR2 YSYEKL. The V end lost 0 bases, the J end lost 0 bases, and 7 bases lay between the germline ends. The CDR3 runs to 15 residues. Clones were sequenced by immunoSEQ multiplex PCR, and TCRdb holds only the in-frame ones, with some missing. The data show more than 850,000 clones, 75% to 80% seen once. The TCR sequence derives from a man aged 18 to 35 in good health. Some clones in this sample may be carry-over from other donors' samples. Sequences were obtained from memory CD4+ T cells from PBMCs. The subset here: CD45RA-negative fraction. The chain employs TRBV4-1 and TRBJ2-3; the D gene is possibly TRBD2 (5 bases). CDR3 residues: CASSQERASTDTQYF. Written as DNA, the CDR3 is TGCGCCAGCAGCCAAGAGCGGGCTAGCACAGATACGCAGTATTTT.